This passage covers 5 T cell receptor beta chains from one sample sequenced in a study of blood T cell repertoires in COVID-19. Method: immunoSEQ multiplex PCR; TCRdb's copy keeps in-frame clones and lacks some. The data contain about 250,000 clones, roughly 85% of them seen just once; the ten biggest clones take up 9.1%. The sample was PBMCs or T cells enriched from blood (not recorded which). Every receptor here comes from a woman aged 45 to 65 with acute COVID-19.

The rearrangement links TRBV12-3 or TRBV12-4 to TRBJ2-7; 10 positions agree with TRBD2. The CDR3 is made up of 13 amino acids. V shed 7 bases and J 3 bases; nucleotides not matched to a gene: 3. In DNA, the CDR3 is TGTGCCAGCAACCTAGCGGGAGTCTACGAGCAGTACTTC. Protein sequence: CASNLAGVYEQYF.

The chain uses TRBV14 and TRBJ2-5; D remains unclear. CDR3 length: 14 residues. V was cut by 1 base and J by 1 base, with 7 bases left in between. Germline V gene lookup returns CDR1 SGHDN and CDR2 FVKESK. The CDR3 loop reads CASSQVASQETQYF. DNA for the CDR3: TGTGCCAGCAGCCAAGTGGCCAGCCAAGAGACCCAGTACTTC.

For the CDR3, the DNA is TGTGCCAGCAGTTACTCCAGGGTGTTTGTGACTGAAGCTTTCTTT. Translation: CASSYSRVFVTEAFF. The chain is built from TRBV6-5 and TRBJ1-1; D may be TRBD1 (5 bases). V lost 0 bases, J lost 5 bases, and 13 bases lay in between. The CDR3 is 15 amino acids. Looked up from germline, CDR1 is MNHEY and CDR2 is SVGAGI.

This clone was seen only once. DNA of the CDR3: TGTGCCAGCAGTGAAAGCAGGGATCAGCCCCAGCATTTT. Its translation is CASSESRDQPQHF. The chain uses TRBV6-1 and TRBJ1-5, with D possibly being TRBD1 (5 bases). Germline V gene lookup returns CDR1 MNHNS and CDR2 SASEGT. There are 13 residues in the CDR3. V lost 2 bases, J lost 5 bases, and 7 bases lay in between.

A single count supports this clone. The V and J genes are TRBV5-4 and TRBJ1-1, with TRBD1 identical over 9 bases. V shed 4 bases and J 8 bases; nucleotides not matched to a gene: 6. CDR1 is SGHNT, CDR2 YYREEE, per germline (reference sequence). CDR3 length equals 13 residues. CDR3 region: CASSPADRGEAFF. In nucleotides, the CDR3 is TGTGCCAGCAGCCCAGCGGACAGGGGAGAAGCTTTCTTT.